The clone carrying this TCR beta chain has only a few counts. What it recognizes is unknown. The CDR3 is 14 amino acids. Germline V gives CDR1 MNHNS, CDR2 SASEGT. V shed 4 bases, J shed 8 bases, and the junction held 7 bases outside the gene matches. This sample was taken from a study of graft-versus-host responses after intestinal transplantation. For the study at large: In this cohort, recipients had multivisceral, liver-intestinal, or isolated intestinal transplants. Tacrolimus and steroids were given for about 3 years to all recipients after anti-thymocyte globulin induction. Study-level results: There was an association between peak levels of circulating GvH clones and early post-transplant HvG declines.

Assay: immunoSEQ multiplex PCR; the TCRdb copy retains only in-frame clones and omits some. The profile covers more than 65,000 clones, with around 90% appearing a single time and under 0.4% taken by the ten largest. This TCR derives from a human donor who received an intestinal transplant. The starting material was unstimulated CD4+ T cells sorted from spleen or lymph node cells, obtained before intestinal transplant. The chain recombines TRBV6-1 with TRBJ1-3; 8 nucleotides agree with TRBD1. DNA of the CDR3: TGTGCCAGCAGTGTTCAGGGGGCCTCGGACACCATATATTTT. Translating gives CASSVQGASDTIYF.